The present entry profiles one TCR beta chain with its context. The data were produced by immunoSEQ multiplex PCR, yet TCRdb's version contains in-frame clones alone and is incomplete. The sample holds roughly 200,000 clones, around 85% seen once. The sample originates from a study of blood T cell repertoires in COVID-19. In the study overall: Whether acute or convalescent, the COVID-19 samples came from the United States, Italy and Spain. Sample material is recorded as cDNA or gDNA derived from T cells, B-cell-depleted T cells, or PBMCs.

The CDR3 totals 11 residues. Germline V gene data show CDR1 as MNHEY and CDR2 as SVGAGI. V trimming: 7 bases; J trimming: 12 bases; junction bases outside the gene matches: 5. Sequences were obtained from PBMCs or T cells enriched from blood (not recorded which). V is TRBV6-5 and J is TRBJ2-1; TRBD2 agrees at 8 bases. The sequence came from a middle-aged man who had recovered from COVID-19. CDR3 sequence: CASTSSGGQFF. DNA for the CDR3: TGTGCCAGCACCTCAAGCGGGGGGCAGTTCTTC.